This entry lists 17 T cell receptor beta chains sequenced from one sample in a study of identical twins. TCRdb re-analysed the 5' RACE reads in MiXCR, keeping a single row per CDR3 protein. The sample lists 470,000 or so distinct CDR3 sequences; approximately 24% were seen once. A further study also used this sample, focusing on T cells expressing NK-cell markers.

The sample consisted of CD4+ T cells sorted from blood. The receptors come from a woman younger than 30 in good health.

CDR3 DNA sequence: TGTGCCACCAGTGACACGGGACTAGCGGACACCGGGGAGCTGTTTTTT. It codes for CATSDTGLADTGELFF. V usage is TRBV24-1 and J usage is TRBJ2-2; 11 nucleotides agree with TRBD2. This CDR3 contains 16 residues. The V and J ends lost 4 bases and 3 bases, in that order; junction bases with no gene match: 3. Looked up from germline, CDR1 is KGHDR and CDR2 is SFDVKD.

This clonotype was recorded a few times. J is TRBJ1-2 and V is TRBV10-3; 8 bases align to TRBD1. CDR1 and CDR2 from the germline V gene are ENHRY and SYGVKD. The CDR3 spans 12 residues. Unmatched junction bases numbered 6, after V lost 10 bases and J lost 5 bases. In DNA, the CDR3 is TGTGCCACTACGGACAGGGAATATGGCTACACCTTC. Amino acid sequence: CATTDREYGYTF.

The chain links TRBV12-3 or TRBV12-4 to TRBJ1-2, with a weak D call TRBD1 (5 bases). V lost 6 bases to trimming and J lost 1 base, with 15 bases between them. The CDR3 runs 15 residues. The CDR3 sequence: CASSFWTSLNYGYTF. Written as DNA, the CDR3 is TGTGCCAGCAGCTTTTGGACAAGCCTTAACTATGGCTACACCTTC.

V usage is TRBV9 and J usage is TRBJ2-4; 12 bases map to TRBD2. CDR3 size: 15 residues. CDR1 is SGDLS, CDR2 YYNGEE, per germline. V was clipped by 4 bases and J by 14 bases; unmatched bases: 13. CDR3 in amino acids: CASSPSGRLAGGKYF. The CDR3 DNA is TGTGCCAGCAGCCCCTCAGGCCGTCTAGCGGGGGGGAAGTACTTC.

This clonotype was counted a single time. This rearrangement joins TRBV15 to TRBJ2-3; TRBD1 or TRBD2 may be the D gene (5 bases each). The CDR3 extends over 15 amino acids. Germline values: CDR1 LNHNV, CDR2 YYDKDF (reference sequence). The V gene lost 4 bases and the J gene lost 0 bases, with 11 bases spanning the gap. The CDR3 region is CATSNRGQSTDTQYF. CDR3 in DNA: TGTGCCACCAGCAACCGGGGCCAAAGCACAGATACGCAGTATTTT.

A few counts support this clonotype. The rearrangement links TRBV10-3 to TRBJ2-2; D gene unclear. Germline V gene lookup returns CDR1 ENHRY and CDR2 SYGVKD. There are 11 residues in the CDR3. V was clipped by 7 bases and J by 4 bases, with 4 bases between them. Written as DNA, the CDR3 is TGTGCCATCACCGTCACCGGGGAGCTGTTTTTT. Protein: CAITVTGELFF.

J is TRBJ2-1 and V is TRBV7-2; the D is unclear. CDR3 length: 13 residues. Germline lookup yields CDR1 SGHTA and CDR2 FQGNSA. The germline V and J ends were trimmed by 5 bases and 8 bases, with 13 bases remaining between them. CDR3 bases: TGTGCCAGCAGCCTTCGGGTCAGCGATGAGCAGTTCTTC. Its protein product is CASSLRVSDEQFF.

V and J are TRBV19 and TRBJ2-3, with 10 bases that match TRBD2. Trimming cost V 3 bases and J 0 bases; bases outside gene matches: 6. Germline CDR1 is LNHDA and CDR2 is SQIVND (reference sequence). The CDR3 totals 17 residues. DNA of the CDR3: TGTGCCAGTAGTATTATGGGACTAGCGACTAGCACAGATACGCAGTATTTT. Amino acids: CASSIMGLATSTDTQYF.

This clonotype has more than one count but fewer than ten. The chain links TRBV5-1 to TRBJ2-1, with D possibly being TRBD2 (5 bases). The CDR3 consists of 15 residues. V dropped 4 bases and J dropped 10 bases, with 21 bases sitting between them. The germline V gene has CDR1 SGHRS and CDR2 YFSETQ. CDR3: CASSPPVQRGMEQFF. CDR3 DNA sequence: TGCGCCAGCAGCCCCCCGGTTCAGCGAGGGATGGAGCAGTTCTTC. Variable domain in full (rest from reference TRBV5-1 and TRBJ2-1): KAGVTQTPRYLIKTRGQQVTLSCSPISGHRSVSWYQQTPGQGLQFLFEYFSETQRNKGNFPGRFSGRQFSNSRSEMNVSTLELGDSALYLCASSPPVQRGMEQFFGPGTRLTVL.

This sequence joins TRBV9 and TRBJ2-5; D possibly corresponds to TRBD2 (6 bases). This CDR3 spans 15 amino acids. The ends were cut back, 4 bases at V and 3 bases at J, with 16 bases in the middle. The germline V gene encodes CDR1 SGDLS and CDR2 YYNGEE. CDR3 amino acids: CASSPRGTGEETQYF. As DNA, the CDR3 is TGTGCCAGCAGCCCACGGGGAACGGGGGAAGAGACCCAGTACTTC.

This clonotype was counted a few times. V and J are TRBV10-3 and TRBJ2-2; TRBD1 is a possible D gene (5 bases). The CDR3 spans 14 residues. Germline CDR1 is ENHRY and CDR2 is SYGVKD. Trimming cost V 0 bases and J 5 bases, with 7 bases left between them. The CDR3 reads CAISESRTTGELFF. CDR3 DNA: TGTGCCATCAGTGAGTCGAGGACAACCGGGGAGCTGTTTTTT.

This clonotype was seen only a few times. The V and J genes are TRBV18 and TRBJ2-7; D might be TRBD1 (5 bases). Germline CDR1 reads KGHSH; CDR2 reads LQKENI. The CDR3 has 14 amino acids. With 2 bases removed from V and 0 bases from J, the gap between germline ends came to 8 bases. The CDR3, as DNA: TGTGCCAGCTCACCAGGGGCTAGCTCCTACGAGCAGTACTTC. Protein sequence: CASSPGASSYEQYF.

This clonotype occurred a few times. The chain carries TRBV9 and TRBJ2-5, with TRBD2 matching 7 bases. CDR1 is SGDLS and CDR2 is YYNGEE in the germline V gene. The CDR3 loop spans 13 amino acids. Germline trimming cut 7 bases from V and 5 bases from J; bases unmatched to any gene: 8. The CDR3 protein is CASGGTGGETQYF. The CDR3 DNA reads TGTGCCAGCGGGGGAACCGGGGGGGAGACCCAGTACTTC.

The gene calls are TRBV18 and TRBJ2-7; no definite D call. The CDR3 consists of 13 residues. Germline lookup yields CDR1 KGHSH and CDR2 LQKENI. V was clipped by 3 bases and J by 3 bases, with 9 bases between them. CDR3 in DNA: TGTGCCAGCTCACCTTTCCCCAGCTACGAGCAGTACTTC. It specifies CASSPFPSYEQYF.

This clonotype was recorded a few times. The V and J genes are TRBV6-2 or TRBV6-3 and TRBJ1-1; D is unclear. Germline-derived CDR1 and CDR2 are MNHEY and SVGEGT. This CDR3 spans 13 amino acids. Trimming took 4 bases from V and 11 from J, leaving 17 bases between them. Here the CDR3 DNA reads TGTGCCAGCAGTTTCAACCACCAAGCGGAGGCTTTCTTT. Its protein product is CASSFNHQAEAFF.

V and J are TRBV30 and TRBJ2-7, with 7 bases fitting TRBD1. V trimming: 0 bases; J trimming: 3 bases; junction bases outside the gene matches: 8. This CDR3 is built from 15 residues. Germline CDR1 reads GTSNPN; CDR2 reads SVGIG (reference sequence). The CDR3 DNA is TGTGCCTGGAGTGTACTACAGGGGACAATCTACGAGCAGTACTTC. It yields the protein CAWSVLQGTIYEQYF.

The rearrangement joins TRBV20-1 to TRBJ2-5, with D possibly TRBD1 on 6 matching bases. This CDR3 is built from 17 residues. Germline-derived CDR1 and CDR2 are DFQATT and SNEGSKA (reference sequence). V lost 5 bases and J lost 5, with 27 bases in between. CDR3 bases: TGCAGTGCTGGAGCGTGGGGGCAGGACTTTTATTCGGAGACCCAGTACTTC. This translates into CSAGAWGQDFYSETQYF.